This T cell receptor (beta chain) was profiled in a study of CD8 T cells in ankylosing spondylitis. CDR1 is DFQATT and CDR2 is SNEGSKA in the germline V gene (reference sequence). V was pared by 3 bases and J by 3 bases, with 15 bases between. This CDR3 is built from 15 residues. Making the TCR beta libraries involved quantitative 5'-RACE with molecular barcodes. MiXCR was run by TCRdb on the 5' RACE reads, yielding one entry per CDR3 protein. Of roughly 440,000 distinct CDR3 sequences listed, about 15% are singletons. This clonotype was observed a handful of times. Its antigen is not known. Study-wide results and limits: The study identified a TCR beta motif of roughly eight highly homologous variants that appeared characteristic of ankylosing spondylitis blood. Reportedly, matched ankylosing spondylitis synovial fluid was significantly enriched for disease-linked clones. CD8+ disease-linked clones were present at relatively low frequencies in blood. A subset of motif variants has previously been described in the synovial fluid and blood of reactive arthritis.

Sequenced sample: blood, either unsorted or a sorted T cell fraction (not recorded which). The receptor's source is a male donor with ankylosing spondylitis. V and J are TRBV20-1 and TRBJ2-1, with D possibly matching TRBD2 (6 bases). The CDR3 region has the DNA TGCAGTGCTAGTGGCGGGACTCAGGGCTACAATGAGCAGTTCTTC. Its translation: CSASGGTQGYNEQFF.